Below, 2 T cell receptor beta chains from the same sample are listed, as sequenced in a study of blood T cell repertoires in COVID-19. Clones were sequenced by immunoSEQ multiplex PCR, and TCRdb holds only the in-frame ones, with some missing. The top ten clones hold 9.5% to 10% of a sample with 330,000 or so clones, over 80% of them seen once. Material for sequencing was peripheral blood. The receptors stem from a man between 25 and 39 years old with COVID-19, enrolled during active disease.

The chain carries TRBV7-9 and TRBJ1-2; TRBD1 matches 7 bases. CDR3 length: 14 amino acids. V was pared by 2 bases and J by 4 bases, with 4 bases of the junction left unmatched. Per germline, CDR1 SEHNR and CDR2 FQNEAQ (reference sequence). CDR3 loop: CASSLTAGGYGYTF. The CDR3 nucleotides are TGTGCCAGCAGCTTAACGGCAGGGGGCTATGGCTACACCTTC.

V is TRBV7-2 and J is TRBJ1-2; D unclear. Germline V gene data show CDR1 as SGHTA and CDR2 as FQGNSA. The CDR3 is 14 amino acids. The V end was cut by 3 bases, the J end by 4 bases, with 12 bases between. The DNA of the CDR3 is TGTGCCAGCAGCTTGGACCACCGGGGCTATGGCTACACCTTC. This gives the protein CASSLDHRGYGYTF.